This TCR beta chain originates from a study of vaccination and CD4 T cells after COVID-19 (dated by TCRdb to 2021 to 2024). Notes on the research overall: Six males and four females were included in the convalescent cohort, with two Hispanic individuals, seven Caucasians, two Asians and one multiracial person represented. Participants got two doses of the Pfizer-BioNTech BNT162b2 vaccine (n=8) or two doses of the Moderna mRNA-1273 vaccine (n=2). Post-COVID blood samples from convalescent patients were collected a median of roughly 100 days after diagnosis, with a range of 35 to 161 days. Post-vaccine blood samples were obtained a median of around 67 days after the second vaccine dose, with a range of roughly 14 to 241 days. For stimulating the cultures, overlapping spike peptide pools were used, derived from SARS-CoV-2 as well as from the common cold coronaviruses HCoV-NL63, HCoV-OC43 and HCoV-229E. In control cultures, a CEFX viral epitope pool was used as positive control, an HIV-1 Nef peptide pool was used as negative control, or no peptide was added. In roughly 11 COVID-19 convalescent patients and several infection-naive healthy vaccine recipients, the spike-specific CD4+ TCR repertoire before mRNA vaccination was compared with the repertoire after mRNA vaccination. At the TCR clonotype level, an earlier paper using these donors assessed memory CD4+ T cell crossreactivity between SARS-CoV-2 and common cold coronavirus spike proteins.

Preparation of the library involved PCR. TCR sequencing of DNA from cultured CD4+ T cells used the Oncomine TCR Beta short-read assay at the Johns Hopkins FTIC core. Genomic DNA was extracted from the cultured CD4+ T cells with the QIAamp micro DNA kit. The Oncomine TCR Beta libraries from cultured CD4+ T cells were pooled using unique dual indexes and then sequenced on an Illumina iSeq 100. In the authors' own workflow: Non-productive sequences were filtered out, and CDR3s that did not start with C, did not end with F or W, or were shorter than 7 amino acids were discarded. Antigen-specific clonotypes were identified with the MANAFEST web application by comparing peptide-stimulated wells with reference and other culture wells. To be called positive, a clone needed an FDR below 0.05, an odds ratio above 5, and a productive frequency above 0.1% in at least two of three replicate wells. A clonotype counted as cross-reactive if it showed significant expansion both in the SARS-CoV-2 spike wells and in at least one common cold coronavirus spike condition. Levenshtein distances (stringdist) and unrooted phylogenetic trees (ape) in R version 3.6.1 were used to assess CDR3 homology. In-frame beta chains were kept once TCRdb had trimmed the public reads at Q25 with fastp and called clones with MiXCR. Each record represents a unique CDR3 protein, reported with the most common genes and DNA among its rows. TCRdb, not the original authors, processed these V and J calls. The sample yields around 7,000 distinct CDR3 sequences; 47% were counted once. Over 20% of the sample is in the top ten clones.

Here is what the overall study found, with its caveats: Of the vaccine-specific clones in convalescent patients, 304 of 307, or nearly all, reacted only to SARS-CoV-2 spike and did not cross-react with common cold coronaviruses. In convalescent patients, a median approximately 89% of post-vaccine SARS-CoV-2-reactive clones were detected only after vaccination, suggesting vaccine-specific priming. An increase in the median number of SARS-CoV-2-reactive clonotypes from approximately 21 after infection to some 40 after vaccination was observed, but the change was not found to be significant. The number of convalescent patients in the study was relatively small, and the study did not examine early timepoints following natural infection.

For this clonotype: Its antigen is unknown. Per-base quality was not reported, and no clone a single base away is much larger than it.

Per the germline V gene (reference sequence), GTSNPN is the CDR1 and SVGIG is the CDR2. CDR3 length: 15 amino acids, cysteine to phenylalanine. The entry retains the CDR3 DNA only, 45 bases that are in frame from base 1. The V end loses 3 bases and the J end loses 9 bases, and a stretch of 18 bases separates them. The treatment or condition label here, explained by the study, means: roughly 10-day PBMC culture with coronavirus spike peptide pools or control peptides (ViraFEST assay). CD4+ T cells from unexposed donors were collected before the COVID-19 pandemic (2011-2018). The ViraFEST assay, used in the study, expanded antigen-specific T cells with peptide pools and then identified the expanded clonotypes through TCR sequencing. PBMCs were cultured at roughly 1.8 million per well in IMDM supplemented with about 5.5% human AB serum and 8 to 10 IU/ml IL-2, with around 10 ug/ml peptide pools added. Half of the culture medium was replaced with fresh IL-2-containing medium on days 3 and 7. CD4+ T cells were isolated after roughly eleven days of culture through negative selection using the EasySep CD4+ T cell isolation kit. As far as cell numbers permitted, CD4+ T cells from unexposed donors were tested for reactivity against SARS-CoV-2 S and N as well as four spike pools from common cold coronaviruses. PBMCs were separated from whole blood using Ficoll-Paque Plus gradient centrifugation and then either used fresh or cryopreserved at -140C. Triplicate wells were generally used for each culture condition. Leukapheresis product for the unexposed donors was bought commercially.

This chain is built from TRBV30 and TRBJ1-6; TRBD1 could be the D gene, as 5 bases match. This TCR derives from a human donor in good health. Sequencing used CD4+ T cells from blood, cultured in vitro. The DNA reads as follows: TGTGCCTGGAGGGGGCAGGGTCCTACGGGTTCACCCCTCCACTTT. The encoded protein is CAWRGQGPTGSPLHF. Supplemented by the reference TRBV30 and TRBJ1-6 proteins around the CDR3, the complete variable domain is SQTIHQWPATLVQPVGSPLSLECTVEGTSNPNLYWYRQAAGRGLQLLFYSVGIGQISSEVPQNLSASRPQDRQFILSSKKLLLSDSGFYLCAWRGQGPTGSPLHFGNGTRLTVT.